The rows below give T cell receptor beta chains drawn from one sample of a study of blood T cell repertoires in COVID-19. Libraries were prepared by immunoSEQ multiplex PCR; TCRdb keeps only in-frame clonotypes and omits some of them. The sample has 300,000 to 350,000 clones, about 86% seen once. The sample taken for sequencing was peripheral blood. The source is a man between 25 and 39 years old with active or convalescent COVID-19. Each CDR3 is given with its conserved first and last residue. Expanded clones are given a class, and other clones once, few, many or no size at all.

J,size,V,CDR3
TRBJ2-1,.,TRBV5-8,CASSHDYELYYNEQFF
TRBJ2-2,.,TRBV7-2,CASSPGAGAKSTGELFF
TRBJ2-7,.,TRBV19,CASSSQGLTYEQYF
TRBJ2-1,.,TRBV30,CAWSFRFNEQFF
TRBJ1-2,.,TRBV5-5,CASSFDRESYGYTF
TRBJ2-3,.,TRBV7-9,CASSLLATTDTQYF
TRBJ2-1,.,TRBV9,CASSGTSGYNEQFF
TRBJ2-7,few,TRBV5-5,CASSLSPYLYEQYF
TRBJ1-1,.,TRBV28,CASSGTRRLNTEAFF
TRBJ1-1,.,TRBV4-3,CASSQEKWADREAFF
TRBJ1-3,.,TRBV6-5,CASSDSGNTIYF
TRBJ1-3,.,TRBV18,CASSPRGSSGNTIYF
TRBJ1-6,few,TRBV13,CASSPTGGLSPLHF
TRBJ1-6,once,TRBV5-6,CASSLNGGNSPLHF
TRBJ2-2,.,TRBV30,CAWGGRAERELFF
TRBJ2-7,.,TRBV9,CASSVATNLATGEQYF
TRBJ2-7,.,TRBV21-1,CASSKEEDRRLRGF
TRBJ1-4,.,TRBV27,CASSSTGPRGEKLFF
TRBJ1-4,.,TRBV10-3,CAISGGQENEKLFF
TRBJ2-1,.,TRBV6-5,CASSLQAGGRNEQFF
TRBJ2-7,.,TRBV11-1,CASGPTSSYEQYF
TRBJ1-2,.,TRBV4-3,CASSQDWDRENYGYTF
TRBJ2-3,.,TRBV15,CATSSSETSTDTQYF
TRBJ2-7,.,TRBV29-1,CSVEQGGGGTYEQYF
TRBJ2-1,.,TRBV9,CASSVTPTAYNEQFF
TRBJ1-1,.,TRBV7-9,CASSLRAGRQNTEAFF
TRBJ2-3,.,TRBV7-9,CASSSDAPRGDTQYF
TRBJ2-7,.,TRBV12-5,CASGLSSGEQYF
TRBJ2-7,.,TRBV29-1,CSVGGGAGGDEQYF
TRBJ1-2,few,TRBV3-1/TRBV3-2,CASSQGRADYGYTF
TRBJ2-1,.,TRBV25-1,CASSEYKGQGYHEQFF
TRBJ1-3,.,TRBV19,CASMARAGNTIYF
TRBJ1-5,.,TRBV6-6,CASRAGTVSNQPQHF
TRBJ2-3,.,TRBV25-1,CASSESLGRGGTDTQYF
TRBJ1-2,.,TRBV18,CASSPRTGSRSDGYTF
TRBJ1-1,.,TRBV5-4,CASSLLGGDTEAFF
TRBJ2-7,few,TRBV4-1,CASSQGAALAGVYEQYF
TRBJ1-5,.,TRBV25-1,CASSEYQDRQPQHF
TRBJ1-1,.,TRBV4-1,CASSKQGSRNTEAFF
TRBJ2-1,few,TRBV27,CASSASGGPGNEQFF
TRBJ2-3,.,TRBV6-2/TRBV6-3,CASSYPIGREGDTQYF
TRBJ1-4,once,TRBV27,CASKRDRGRGDEKLFF
TRBJ1-1,.,TRBV18,CASSPGQGGRGTEAFF
TRBJ1-6,.,TRBV5-4,CASSLVGQRTPLHF
TRBJ2-7,few,TRBV28,CASNALDRSSEQYF
TRBJ1-4,.,TRBV11-3,CASSQSSGRLEKLFF
TRBJ1-2,once,TRBV5-6,CASSLDQANYGYTF
TRBJ2-7,.,TRBV18,CASFKGRGVEQYF
TRBJ2-3,.,TRBV4-3,CASSQGQGRARDTQYF
TRBJ1-1,.,TRBV6-1,CASSESGTGAFF
TRBJ2-1,.,TRBV30,CAWRRWDGSPGNEQFF
TRBJ2-1,once,TRBV4-3,CASSQDPAGTSYNEQFF